A selection of T cell receptor beta chains follows, all from one sample in a study of CD8 T cells in Susac syndrome. TCRdb recomputed calls from the immunoSEQ multiplex PCR reads with MiXCR, one row per CDR3 protein. Here the sample spans some 200,000 distinct CDR3 sequences, 95% being singletons. The sequenced sample was CD8+ T cells from PBMCs. The receptors were sampled from a human donor with Susac syndrome. Both conserved end residues are part of each CDR3. The D gene is left open where the match is weak. For some rows the clone size is stated as once, few or many, or as a class when expanded; others skip it.

size,D,J,V,CDR3,DNA
once,.,TRBJ1-1,TRBV4-1,CASSPATVNTEAFF,TGCGCCAGCAGCCCCGCTACAGTGAACACTGAAGCTTTCTTT
.,TRBD2,TRBJ2-2,TRBV20-1,CSARDMASGSAVTGELFF,TGCAGTGCTAGAGATATGGCTAGCGGGAGTGCGGTCACCGGGGAGCTGTTTTTT
.,.,TRBJ1-1,TRBV4-2,CASSQGLGITLSNAEAFF,TGTGCCAGCAGCCAAGGTCTGGGAATTACCCTTTCAAACGCTGAAGCTTTCTTT
once,TRBD2,TRBJ2-1,TRBV24-1,CATSEQGLAGGSSYNEQFF,TGTGCCACCAGTGAACAGGGACTAGCGGGTGGGAGCTCCTACAATGAGCAGTTCTTC
.,.,TRBJ2-4,TRBV28,CASSLSMGDIQYF,TGTGCCAGCAGTTTAAGTATGGGGGACATTCAGTACTTC
once,TRBD1,TRBJ1-2,TRBV10-2,CASSESGQRNYGYTF,TGCGCCAGCAGTGAGTCGGGACAGCGCAACTATGGCTACACCTTC
.,.,TRBJ1-2,TRBV7-9,CASSLAQKDGYGYTF,TGTGCCAGCAGCTTAGCCCAAAAAGACGGCTATGGCTACACCTTC
.,.,TRBJ1-1,TRBV29-1,CSVGVSNTEAFF,TGCAGCGTTGGGGTCAGTAACACTGAAGCTTTCTTT
.,.,TRBJ2-3,TRBV28,CASSLRQFSTDTQYF,TGTGCCAGCAGTTTACGACAGTTTAGCACAGATACGCAGTATTTT
.,TRBD1,TRBJ2-3,TRBV2,CASRGTGTDTQYF,TGTGCCAGCAGGGGGACAGGGACAGATACGCAGTATTTT
.,.,TRBJ2-1,TRBV20-1,CSRSSSYNEQFF,TGCAGTCGCTCATCCTCCTACAATGAGCAGTTCTTC
.,TRBD1,TRBJ2-3,TRBV4-1,CASSQVDRGTDTQYF,TGCGCCAGCAGCCAAGTGGACAGGGGCACAGATACGCAGTATTTT
.,.,TRBJ2-7,TRBV13,CASSSQGLGPYEQYF,TGTGCCAGCAGCTCACAGGGATTAGGCCCTTACGAGCAGTACTTC
.,TRBD1,TRBJ1-1,TRBV9,CASSPPQGVAEAFF,TGTGCCAGCAGCCCGCCACAGGGGGTGGCTGAAGCTTTCTTT
few,.,TRBJ1-5,TRBV9,CASSVGGGNQPQHF,TGTGCCAGCAGCGTAGGTGGGGGCAATCAGCCCCAGCATTTT
.,TRBD2,TRBJ2-1,TRBV4-1,CASSLGLAYEQFF,TGCGCCAGCAGCTTAGGACTAGCTTATGAGCAGTTCTTC
.,.,TRBJ2-5,TRBV4-1,CASSRRPDLETQYF,TGCGCCAGCAGCCGACGACCCGACTTAGAGACCCAGTACTTC
.,.,TRBJ1-1,TRBV30,CAWRKGKGVVNTEAFF,TGTGCCTGGAGAAAAGGGAAGGGGGTGGTAAACACTGAAGCTTTCTTT
.,TRBD2,TRBJ2-3,TRBV18,CASSPRLATSTDTQYF,TGTGCCAGCTCACCACGACTAGCGACTAGCACAGATACGCAGTATTTT
.,.,TRBJ2-1,TRBV9,CASSAGGPLNEQFF,TGTGCCAGCAGCGCGGGGGGCCCCCTCAATGAGCAGTTCTTC
.,.,TRBJ1-1,TRBV2,CASSEELNTEAFF,TGTGCCAGCAGTGAAGAATTGAACACTGAAGCTTTCTTT
.,.,TRBJ1-1,TRBV7-9,CASSRGAGKNTEAFF,TGTGCCAGCAGCAGGGGGGCAGGAAAGAACACTGAAGCTTTCTTT
.,.,TRBJ1-1,TRBV18,CASSPPGGTVSTEAFF,TGTGCCAGCTCACCGCCTGGAGGGACGGTGAGCACTGAAGCTTTCTTT
.,.,TRBJ2-5,TRBV2,CASRTYRETQYF,TGTGCCAGCAGGACCTATCGGGAGACCCAGTACTTC
.,TRBD2,TRBJ2-1,TRBV20-1,CSAIPESSGVGVGQFF,TGCAGTGCTATCCCTGAGTCCAGCGGGGTTGGGGTTGGACAGTTCTTC
.,TRBD2,TRBJ2-5,TRBV3-1,CASSQVQRGGINQETQYF,TGTGCCAGCAGCCAAGTACAGCGGGGGGGGATAAACCAAGAGACCCAGTACTTC
.,.,TRBJ2-7,TRBV4-2,CASSQEGGLSEQYF,TGTGCCAGCAGCCAAGAAGGCGGACTTAGCGAGCAGTACTTC
.,.,TRBJ1-5,TRBV30,CAWSVGASNQPQHF,TGTGCCTGGAGTGTAGGGGCTAGCAATCAGCCCCAGCATTTT
.,TRBD1,TRBJ1-1,TRBV3-1,CASSQEGQANTEAFF,TGTGCCAGCAGCCAAGAAGGACAGGCGAACACTGAAGCTTTCTTT
.,TRBD2,TRBJ2-3,TRBV7-9,CASSAIAGGPTDTQYF,TGTGCCAGCAGCGCAATAGCGGGGGGCCCCACAGATACGCAGTATTTT
.,.,TRBJ2-3,TRBV4-1,CASSQVINDRTDTQYF,TGCGCCAGCAGCCAAGTAATCAATGACCGCACAGATACGCAGTATTTT
.,TRBD2,TRBJ2-1,TRBV12-3/TRBV12-4,CASSLEREGDNEQFF,TGTGCCAGCAGCCTTGAGCGGGAGGGGGACAATGAGCAGTTCTTC